Sequencing of this TCR beta chain was carried out in a study of blood T cell repertoires in COVID-19. Background on the study: The origin of the acute and convalescent COVID-19 samples was the United States, Italy and Spain. Sources were T cells, B-cell-depleted T cells, or PBMCs; the material itself was cDNA or gDNA.

This CDR3 spans 15 amino acids. With 1 base clipped from V and 8 bases from J, the junction kept 10 bases outside the gene matches. CDR1 and CDR2 from the germline V gene are SGHRS and YFSETQ. Original methodology: Reference gene primers were amplified, and this amplification served to estimate nucleated cell counts. Produced via immunoSEQ multiplex PCR; TCRdb's table is partial and in-frame only. That table supplies the V and J calls and clone size; D and trimming were determined from the DNA. This sample has approximately 100,000 clones; 75% to 90% occur once, and the top ten carry roughly 30%. The TCR originated in a woman at least 80 years old with acute or convalescent COVID-19. Sequencing was done on a sample of peripheral blood. The chain joins TRBV5-1 to TRBJ1-1; 8 bases line up with TRBD1. The CDR3 loop is CASSLTAGQGAEAFF. The DNA for the CDR3 is TGCGCCAGCAGCTTGACAGCTGGACAGGGCGCAGAAGCTTTCTTT.